The TCR beta chain under discussion was sequenced for a study of regulatory dendritic cells for organ transplantation. This clone has more than one count but fewer than ten. Its specificity is unknown. Sorted T cells were CFSE-labeled and cultured less than 6 days with allogeneic regulatory or mature dendritic cells at 1:10. V shed 0 bases and J shed 4 bases, with 12 bases lying between them. CDR3 length equals 15 residues. CDR1 and CDR2 (germline): SEHNR, FQNEAQ (reference sequence). The repertoire was sequenced with immunoSEQ multiplex PCR; TCRdb's copy has only in-frame clones and lacks some. The table has more than 5,000 clones, roughly 79% seen once; the top ten hold over 15%.

Sequenced: memory CD8+ T cells from blood cultured with regulatory dendritic cells. Subset of the sample: CD45RO+ memory T cells. The source is a human donor in good health. The chain joins TRBV7-9 to TRBJ1-2; a possible D gene is TRBD1 (6 bases). The CDR3 loop reads CASSLAVGGGYGYTF. CDR3 nucleotide sequence: TGTGCCAGCAGCTTAGCCGTTGGGGGCGGCTATGGCTACACCTTC.